This TCR beta chain was observed in a study of blood T cell repertoires in COVID-19 (dated by TCRdb to about 2020). Notes on the research overall: Collaborator samples came from the United States, Italy and Spain and covered acute and convalescent phases of COVID-19. Sample metadata almost always included a de-identified subject ID, COVID-19 status, age in years and sex. The repertoires were released in a freely available public database intended as a resource for research on the immune response to SARS-CoV-2. HLA class I and class II types, where available, came from metadata supplied by the sample provider rather than from assay-based typing. Samples came from the ongoing ImmuneRACE study (first 160 participants) plus 1,254 subjects from 6 global collaborators. The prospective study material was composed of cDNA or gDNA derived from T cells, B-cell-depleted T cells, or PBMCs. The dataset comprised deeply sampled blood TCRbeta repertoires from subjects exposed to, actively infected with, or recovered from COVID-19.

On this clone: The target of this receptor is not known. Qualities for individual bases were not recorded, and no much larger clone is one base off.

TCRbeta CDR3 regions were amplified from genomic DNA by means of the immunoSEQ Assay, a bias-controlled multiplex PCR. As for the authors' bioinformatics: Nucleated cell counts per sample were estimated from amplification of reference gene primers within the assay. Sequence reads were collapsed and filtered to measure the absolute abundance of every unique TCRbeta CDR3 rearrangement. For each sample, productive Simpson clonality was calculated as the square root of Simpson's diversity index across productive rearrangements. In TCRdb, the immuneACCESS table is reduced to in-frame sequences with V and J assigned. These tables do not hold every clone; where another copy was compared, an unresolved V gene accounts for under half, and the others remain unexplained. That table furnishes V, J and clone size, whereas the DNA furnished D and trimming. This sample is represented by about 220,000 clones; about 85% of them were singletons. The ten largest clones take up about 3% of the sample.

Another Seattle source contributed samples from volunteer blood donors who had recovered from COVID-19. The collaborating institutions used their own protocols to collect whole blood in K2EDTA tubes. For TCRbeta analysis, collaborators shipped samples in one of three forms: frozen whole blood, isolated PBMCs, or DNA extracted from either of those sample types. Results and caveats for the whole study, not just this receptor: How much clinical and demographic metadata was included differed by source and by participant, and the metadata was provided uncurated.

The CDR3 runs 14 residues from the cysteine to the phenylalanine. The entry retains the CDR3 DNA only, 42 bases that are in frame from base 1. CDR1 and CDR2 were assigned from the germline V gene as KGHSH and LQKENI. From V the trimming removes 3 bases and from J it removes 2 bases, while the gene matches leave 3 bases of the junction unaccounted for. The TCR comes from a man in his fifties or sixties who had recovered from COVID-19. The sample was peripheral blood. The rearranged chain carries TRBV18 and TRBJ2-7; 8 central nucleotides agree with TRBD1. The DNA sequence reads TGTGCCAGCTCACCGTTACAGGGGGCCTACGAGCAGTACTTC. This yields the protein CASSPLQGAYEQYF.